Presented here are 28 T cell receptor beta chains from one specimen sequenced in a study of OX40 agonist ivuxolimab in advanced cancers. Repertoires were generated with immunoSEQ multiplex PCR, while TCRdb's copy carries only in-frame clones and drops some. The data contain roughly 120,000 clones, roughly 90% of them singletons. This specimen consisted of CD4+ or CD8+ T cells sorted from blood, obtained in a trial of the OX40 agonist ivuxolimab. The receptors shown here come from an adult with an advanced solid tumor such as melanoma, head and neck, liver or kidney cancer.

The chain recombines TRBV9 with TRBJ1-1; the D gene is possibly TRBD1 (5 bases). The CDR3 runs to 14 residues. Trimming took off 0 bases at V and 6 bases at J, with 12 bases between the two ends. Germline V lookup: CDR1 SGDLS, CDR2 YYNGEE. The CDR3 protein is CASSVAGGIAEAFF. DNA for the CDR3: TGTGCCAGCAGCGTAGCGGGGGGAATAGCTGAAGCTTTCTTT.

Concerning this clone: The junction differs from germline at one of its ends, possibly a read error. The rearrangement joins TRBV2 to TRBJ1-1; 8 bases line up with TRBD1. The CDR3 runs 16 residues. Germline V gene lookup returns CDR1 SNHLY and CDR2 FYNNEI. The CDR3 reads CASSYRAHRGYTEALF. CDR3 coding DNA: TGTGCCAGCAGTTATCGAGCGCACAGGGGGTACACTGAAGCTCTCTTT.

The V gene is TRBV4-3, the J gene TRBJ1-5, with 8 positions matching TRBD1. This CDR3 spans 15 amino acids. Trimming took 2 bases from V and 2 from J; bases not matched to a gene: 2. Germline-derived CDR1 and CDR2 are LGHNA and YSLEER. The DNA for the CDR3 is TGCGCCAGCAGCCAAATACAGGGGGGCAATCAGCCCCAGCATTTT. Its translation is CASSQIQGGNQPQHF.

The chain is built from TRBV10-3 and TRBJ2-7; 10 bases align to TRBD2. From germline, CDR1 is ENHRY and CDR2 SYGVKD. After removal of 3 bases from V and 7 bases from J, the junction contained 0 bases not matched to a gene. CDR3 length: 12 amino acids. The CDR3 reads CAISELAGEQYF. In DNA form, the CDR3 reads TGTGCCATCAGTGAACTAGCGGGAGAGCAGTACTTC.

This chain links TRBV28 with TRBJ1-5; the D is unclear. This CDR3 is 18 amino acids long. The germline V and J ends were trimmed by 2 bases and 1 base, with 18 bases remaining between them. CDR1 and CDR2 from the germline V gene are MDHEN and SYDVKM. DNA of the CDR3: TGTGCCAGCAGTTTACTAGTCGGCGCGCAGTCGAGCAATCAGCCCCAGCATTTT. Translation gives CASSLLVGAQSSNQPQHF.

This clone is categorized as medium-sized (0.01 to 0.1%). This chain joins TRBV19 and TRBJ2-7, with D maybe TRBD1 (5 bases). The germline V gene encodes CDR1 LNHDA and CDR2 SQIVND (reference sequence). Trimming removed 1 base at V and 0 bases at J, with 16 bases between. CDR3 size: 17 residues. The CDR3 DNA is TGTGCCAGTAGTATAGGGGGCAGCGCGATCCCCTCCTACGAGCAGTACTTC. Its protein is CASSIGGSAIPSYEQYF.

The chain uses TRBV6-6 and TRBJ2-3, with 10 bases lining up with TRBD2. The CDR3 is 15 residues long. With V trimmed by 2 bases and J by 4 bases, 3 bases remained unmatched. Per the germline V gene, CDR1 is MNHNY and CDR2 is SVGAGI (reference sequence). In nucleotides, the CDR3 is TGTGCCAGCAGTTACGCCCTAGCGGGAGCAGATACGCAGTATTTT. As protein: CASSYALAGADTQYF.

To note about this clone: This same CDR3 is encoded by further DNA sequences in the sample. For the CDR3, the DNA is TGTGCCAGCAGTGGGGGCTATGGCTACACCTTC. Protein product: CASSGGYGYTF. The rearrangement links TRBV27 to TRBJ1-2; TRBD1 might be the D (5 bases). Germline CDR1 and CDR2: MNHEY and SMNVEV (reference sequence). The CDR3 loop spans 11 amino acids. Deletions cut 5 bases from V and 4 bases from J, with 5 bases between.

The chain has TRBV5-1 and TRBJ2-7; 10 bases are shared with TRBD1. V was pared by 9 bases and J by 6 bases, with 12 bases of the junction left unmatched. CDR1 and CDR2 (germline): SGHRS, YFSETQ. The CDR3 is made up of 14 amino acids. CDR3 sequence: CATLGDRGVSEQYF. In nucleotides, the CDR3 is TGCGCCACCCTCGGGGACAGGGGCGTTAGCGAGCAGTACTTC.

This chain connects TRBV5-1 to TRBJ2-7; 11 nucleotides match TRBD2. Trimming removed 3 bases from V and 6 bases from J; junction bases left unmatched: 14. This CDR3 spans 17 amino acids. The germline CDR1 and CDR2 sequences are SGHRS and YFSETQ. CDR3 region: CASSSGTSGLKHGEQYF. DNA of the CDR3: TGCGCCAGCAGCTCCGGGACTAGCGGTTTAAAACACGGCGAGCAGTACTTC.

In its sample, this clone was seen a few times. The chain links TRBV7-2 to TRBJ1-1; possible D gene TRBD1, 6 bases. Trimming cost V 0 bases and J 11 bases, with 13 bases left between them. Germline assignment: CDR1 SGHTA and CDR2 FQGNSA. CDR3 size: 13 residues. The CDR3 sequence is CASSLAGRGEAFF. The CDR3 bases are TGTGCCAGCAGCTTAGCGGGCAGGGGTGAGGCTTTCTTT.

This rearrangement joins TRBV30 to TRBJ1-1, with 11 bases lining up with TRBD1. The CDR3 contains 13 residues. The trim removed 0 bases at V and 10 bases at J, leaving 4 bases unmatched. CDR1 GTSNPN and CDR2 SVGIG come from the germline V gene (reference sequence). CDR3 amino acids: CAWSVGTGGAAFF. The CDR3 bases are TGTGCCTGGAGTGTAGGGACAGGGGGTGCAGCTTTCTTT.

This clone was counted a single time. The chain recombines TRBV28 with TRBJ1-3; perhaps TRBD1 as D (6 bases). Trimming stripped 5 bases from V and 7 bases from J, with 15 bases between. The CDR3 covers 14 residues. The germline V gene has CDR1 MDHEN and CDR2 SYDVKM. The chain's CDR3 is CASSPPQGGNTIYF. Here the CDR3 DNA reads TGTGCCAGCAGTCCCCCACAGGGAGGTAACACCATATATTTT. The entire variable domain, with the rest obtained from reference TRBV28 and TRBJ1-3, is as follows: DVKVTQSSRYLVKRTGEKVFLECVQDMDHENMFWYRQDPGLGLRLIYFSYDVKMKEKGDIPEGYSVSREKKERFSLILESASTNQTSMYLCASSPPQGGNTIYFGEGSWLTVV.

The rearrangement joins TRBV7-6 to TRBJ2-3; D might be TRBD2 (6 bases). There are 15 residues in the CDR3. The germline V and J ends were trimmed by 8 bases and 2 bases, with 17 bases remaining between them. Looked up from germline, CDR1 is SGHVS and CDR2 is FNYEAQ. Here the CDR3 reads CASQPSGLPTDTQYF. The CDR3 DNA follows: TGTGCCAGCCAACCCTCGGGACTCCCCACAGATACGCAGTATTTT.

This chain connects TRBV4-2 to TRBJ2-2; D unresolved. Looked up from germline, CDR1 is LGHNA and CDR2 is YNFKEQ. V lost 10 bases and J lost 1, with 13 bases in between. CDR3 length equals 14 residues. The CDR3 spells CATRIQENTGELFF. In DNA form, the CDR3 reads TGTGCCACACGAATCCAGGAGAACACCGGGGAGCTGTTTTTT.

This chain links TRBV28 with TRBJ2-5; TRBD1 matches at 11 bases. Germline values: CDR1 MDHEN, CDR2 SYDVKM. The length of the CDR3 is 17 residues. J was trimmed by 1 base and V by 6 bases; bases with no gene match: 10. CDR3 nucleotides: TGTGCCAGCAGACAGGACAGGGGGCGCATTCTCCAAGAGACCCAGTACTTC. This translates into CASRQDRGRILQETQYF. The full variable domain, rest sourced from reference TRBV28 and TRBJ2-5, is DVKVTQSSRYLVKRTGEKVFLECVQDMDHENMFWYRQDPGLGLRLIYFSYDVKMKEKGDIPEGYSVSREKKERFSLILESASTNQTSMYLCASRQDRGRILQETQYFGPGTRLLVL.

The rearrangement links TRBV6-5 to TRBJ1-1; 8 nucleotides line up with TRBD1. V dropped 5 bases and J dropped 5; count of bases not matched to a gene: 7. The CDR3 contains 14 residues. Per germline, CDR1 MNHEY and CDR2 SVGAGI. CDR3 sequence (DNA): TGTGCCAGCAGTCCTGGGACAGGAAGAACTGAAGCTTTCTTT. It specifies CASSPGTGRTEAFF.

This sequence joins TRBV19 and TRBJ2-2, with 8 bases fitting TRBD1. The J segment lost 4 bases and the V segment lost 5 bases, leaving 6 bases of the junction unmatched. This CDR3 comprises 15 residues. Germline CDR1 is LNHDA and CDR2 is SQIVND (reference sequence). The CDR3 sequence: CASSPNRGITGELFF. The CDR3 nucleotides are TGTGCCAGTAGTCCAAACAGGGGGATCACCGGGGAGCTGTTTTTT. The full variable domain, in which reference TRBV19 and TRBJ2-2 provide the parts outside the CDR3, is DGGITQSPKYLFRKEGQNVTLSCEQNLNHDAMYWYRQDPGQGLRLIYYSQIVNDFQKGDIAEGYSVSREKKESFPLTVTSAQKNPTAFYLCASSPNRGITGELFFGEGSRLTVL.

The genes are TRBV7-9 and TRBJ1-5; D ambiguous. This CDR3 region has 15 residues. CDR1 and CDR2 (germline): SEHNR, FQNEAQ (reference sequence). V was clipped by 3 bases and J by 0 bases, with 9 bases between them. The DNA for the CDR3 is TGTGCCAGCAGCTTCTCAGACCATAGCAATCAGCCCCAGCATTTT. Residues: CASSFSDHSNQPQHF.

V is TRBV19 and J is TRBJ1-5, with D possibly being TRBD1 (6 bases). The V gene's germline CDR1 is LNHDA and CDR2 SQIVND (reference sequence). V gave up 7 bases and J gave up 7 bases, with 17 bases separating them. The CDR3 has 14 amino acids. CDR3 protein: CASNPGPGEQPQHF. The DNA for the CDR3 is TGTGCCAGTAACCCCGGACCAGGGGAACAGCCCCAGCATTTT.

This chain links TRBV7-9 with TRBJ1-5; 7 positions match TRBD1. This CDR3 region has 14 residues. Germline-derived CDR1 and CDR2 are SEHNR and FQNEAQ (reference sequence). V dropped 5 bases and J dropped 1; count of bases not matched to a gene: 2. CDR3 in amino acids: CASSQDRSNQPQHF. The CDR3 DNA reads as TGTGCCAGCAGCCAGGACAGGAGCAATCAGCCCCAGCATTTT. Filled out from reference TRBV7-9 and TRBJ1-5, the complete variable domain reads DTGVSQNPRHKITKRGQNVTFRCDPISEHNRLYWYRQTLGQGPEFLTYFQNEAQLEKSRLLSDRFSAERPKGSFSTLEIQRTEQGDSAMYLCASSQDRSNQPQHFGDGTRLSIL.

The V gene is TRBV28, the J gene TRBJ1-1; no reliable D call. Germline lookup yields CDR1 MDHEN and CDR2 SYDVKM. The CDR3 is 14 amino acids. Deletions cut 5 bases from V and 1 base from J, with 11 bases between. Here the CDR3 DNA reads TGTGCCAGCAGTCCTCAGACGGGGAACACTGAAGCTTTCTTT. Protein sequence: CASSPQTGNTEAFF.

V is TRBV7-2 and J is TRBJ1-1; D is unclear. V was shortened by 6 bases and J by 1 base, with 6 bases between the two germline ends. The CDR3 consists of 12 residues. Germline CDR1 and CDR2: SGHTA and FQGNSA. The CDR3 loop is CASSEGNTEAFF. The CDR3 DNA reads TGTGCCAGCAGTGAGGGGAACACTGAAGCTTTCTTT.

In its sample, this clone was seen a few times. This rearrangement joins TRBV19 to TRBJ1-6; 9 nucleotides match TRBD1. Germline V lookup: CDR1 LNHDA, CDR2 SQIVND (reference sequence). The J segment lost 5 bases and the V segment lost 1 base, leaving 6 bases of the junction unmatched. The CDR3 spans 17 residues. This chain's CDR3 is CASSIVGGQGNNSPLHF. The CDR3 DNA is TGTGCCAGTAGTATAGTCGGGGGACAGGGAAATAATTCACCCCTCCACTTT.

This clone was picked up one time. J is TRBJ1-1 and V is TRBV9; D unresolved. The V and J ends lost 2 bases and 1 base respectively, with 6 bases between them. Per the germline V gene, CDR1 is SGDLS and CDR2 is YYNGEE. This CDR3 has 13 amino acids. The chain's CDR3 is CASSVWANTEAFF. The CDR3 bases are TGTGCCAGCAGCGTTTGGGCGAACACTGAAGCTTTCTTT.

The chain recombines TRBV7-9 with TRBJ1-5; D is possibly TRBD1 (5 bases). V lost 6 bases and J lost 3, with 15 bases in between. The CDR3 loop spans 15 amino acids. Germline loops: CDR1 SEHNR, CDR2 FQNEAQ (reference sequence). Here the CDR3 reads CASSAGRNDNQPQHF. CDR3 sequence (DNA): TGTGCCAGCAGTGCAGGGCGTAATGACAATCAGCCCCAGCATTTT. The full variable domain, with the rest looked up from reference TRBV7-9 and TRBJ1-5, is DTGVSQNPRHKITKRGQNVTFRCDPISEHNRLYWYRQTLGQGPEFLTYFQNEAQLEKSRLLSDRFSAERPKGSFSTLEIQRTEQGDSAMYLCASSAGRNDNQPQHFGDGTRLSIL.

This sequence joins TRBV11-3 and TRBJ2-2, with a tentative D call TRBD1 (5 bases). The CDR3 contains 13 residues. V gave up 3 bases and J gave up 6 bases, with 8 bases separating them. Germline CDR1 SGHNT, CDR2 YENEEA. The CDR3 sequence: CASSFEGAGELFF. The CDR3 DNA is TGTGCCAGCAGCTTCGAAGGGGCCGGGGAGCTGTTTTTT.

This chain uses TRBV7-3 with TRBJ2-3, with D possibly being TRBD1 or TRBD2 (6 bases each). Germline V CDR1 and CDR2: SGHTA, FQGTGA. This CDR3 region has 14 residues. V lost 5 bases and J lost 2, with 11 bases in between. CDR3: CASSRGGTTDTQYF. The CDR3 nucleotides read TGTGCCAGCAGCCGAGGGGGGACCACAGATACGCAGTATTTT. The full variable domain, its missing parts supplied by reference TRBV7-3 and TRBJ2-3, is GAGVSQTPSNKVTEKGKYVELRCDPISGHTALYWYRQSLGQGPEFLIYFQGTGAADDSGLPNDRFFAVRPEGSVSTLKIQRTERGDSAVYLCASSRGGTTDTQYFGPGTRLTVL.